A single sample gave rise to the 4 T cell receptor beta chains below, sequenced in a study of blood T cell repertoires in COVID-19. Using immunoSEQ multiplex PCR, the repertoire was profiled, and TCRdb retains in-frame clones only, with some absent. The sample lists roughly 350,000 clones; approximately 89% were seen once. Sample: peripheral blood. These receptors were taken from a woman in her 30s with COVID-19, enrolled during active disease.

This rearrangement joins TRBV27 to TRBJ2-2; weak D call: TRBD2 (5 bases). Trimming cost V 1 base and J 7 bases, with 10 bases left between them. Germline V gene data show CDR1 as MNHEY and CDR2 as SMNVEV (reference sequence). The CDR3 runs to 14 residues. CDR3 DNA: TGTGCCAGCAGTTTATTCCAAGGAGGCGGGGAGCTGTTTTTT. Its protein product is CASSLFQGGGELFF.

CDR3 region: CASSSSAAQYF. In nucleotides, the CDR3 is TGTGCCAGCAGCTCCAGCGCGGCCCAGTACTTC. The chain carries TRBV7-2 and TRBJ2-5; no reliable D call. V was cut by 4 bases and J by 9 bases, with 9 bases left in between. From germline, CDR1 is SGHTA and CDR2 FQGNSA. The CDR3 is 11 amino acids.

CDR3 DNA: TGTGCCAGCAGCTTAGTGACAGGGAACACCGGGGAGCTGTTTTTT. It codes for CASSLVTGNTGELFF. This chain connects TRBV7-2 to TRBJ2-2, with D perhaps TRBD1 (6 bases). V dropped 1 base and J dropped 1 base, with 7 bases sitting between them. There are 15 residues in the CDR3. Germline-derived CDR1 and CDR2 are SGHTA and FQGNSA.

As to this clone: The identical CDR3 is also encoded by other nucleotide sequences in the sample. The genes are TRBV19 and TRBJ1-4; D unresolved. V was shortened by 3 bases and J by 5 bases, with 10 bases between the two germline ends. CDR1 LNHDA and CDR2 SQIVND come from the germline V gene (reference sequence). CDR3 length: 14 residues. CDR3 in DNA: TGTGCCAGTAGTATTGGCCAGACAAATGAAAAACTGTTTTTT. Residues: CASSIGQTNEKLFF. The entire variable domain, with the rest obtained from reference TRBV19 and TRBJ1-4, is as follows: DGGITQSPKYLFRKEGQNVTLSCEQNLNHDAMYWYRQDPGQGLRLIYYSQIVNDFQKGDIAEGYSVSREKKESFPLTVTSAQKNPTAFYLCASSIGQTNEKLFFGSGTQLSVL.